This TCR beta chain was recorded in a study of cytomegalovirus exposure and HLA in healthy donors. Study background: Unique TCRs from HLA-typed donors, 65 million to 85 million of them, were held in an early data release.

13 Jbeta primers and 60 Vbeta primers were used for the PCR. Some clones are missing from TCRdb's copy, which holds only in-frame ones; the method was immunoSEQ multiplex PCR. This table has some 180,000 clones, about 80% appearing once. The count of this clone is one. Its antigen remains unknown. Germline CDR1 is SGDLS and CDR2 is YYNGEE. The CDR3 covers 16 residues. V gave up 3 bases and J gave up 6 bases, with 16 bases separating them. Regarding the study as a whole: Analysis was performed later, and it showed HLA-associated TCR beta chains to be more clonally expanded than equally common others. Over 150 TCR beta chains were listed as cytomegalovirus-associated. Sequencing had likely introduced a cluster of highly shared sequence variants as an artifact.

The chain employs TRBV9 and TRBJ1-6; D gene unclear. The TCR was taken from a man aged 18 to 29 in good health and CMV-seronegative. Sequencing was carried out using PBMCs. The CDR3 here is CASSARFPAANSPLHF. CDR3 coding DNA: TGTGCCAGCAGCGCAAGATTCCCGGCGGCTAATTCACCCCTCCACTTT.